This is a list of T cell receptor beta chains from one sample in a study of T and B cells in COVID-19 patients. TCRdb re-analysed the multiplex PCR reads in MiXCR, keeping a single row per CDR3 protein. The sample includes about 6,400 distinct CDR3 sequences, over 25% of them seen just once. Input material: blood. The receptors here all came from a human donor with active COVID-19. Each CDR3 is given with its conserved first and last residue. The D gene is left open where the match is weak. The listing skips clone size in some rows; elsewhere it reads once, few, many or a size class.

CDR3 length	V gene	D gene	clone size	J gene	CDR3 DNA	CDR3 protein
14	TRBV18	.	medium-sized	TRBJ2-1	TGTGCCAGCTCCGACCAGGGGCCACCGAATGAGCAGTTCTTC	CASSDQGPPNEQFF
17	TRBV4-2	.	.	TRBJ2-6	TGTGCCAGCAGCCAAGAATTCACATCCTCTGGGGCCAACGTCCTGACTTTC	CASSQEFTSSGANVLTF
13	TRBV19	.	medium-sized	TRBJ1-1	TGTGCCAGTAGTATTACGGCGGACACTGAAGCTTTCTTT	CASSITADTEAFF
12	TRBV5-8	.	.	TRBJ2-5	TGTGCCAGCAGACGGCTAGGGGAGACCCAGTACTTC	CASRRLGETQYF
15	TRBV5-1	.	few	TRBJ2-1	TGCGCCAGCAGCTTGACGGGGGCGGCCGTAAATGAGCAGTTCTTC	CASSLTGAAVNEQFF
15	TRBV15	.	medium-sized	TRBJ1-2	TGTGCCACCAGCAGAGATCGGGCCGAGGGCTATGGCTACACCTTC	CATSRDRAEGYGYTF
15	TRBV19	.	medium-sized	TRBJ1-5	TGTGCCAGTAACCCACGGACAGTTGTCAATCAGCCCCAGCATTTT	CASNPRTVVNQPQHF
14	TRBV20-1	.	.	TRBJ2-7	TGCAGTGCTAAGTTTGAGGGACCGACCTACGAGCAGTACTTC	CSAKFEGPTYEQYF
17	TRBV24-1	TRBD1	few	TRBJ2-3	TGTGCCACCAGTGAACATGGGACAGGGAGAAGCACAGATACGCAGTATTTT	CATSEHGTGRSTDTQYF
16	TRBV7-2	TRBD1	.	TRBJ1-5	TGTGCCAGCAGCTTAGGACAGGGAAGCCCCAATCAGCCCCAGCATTTT	CASSLGQGSPNQPQHF
14	TRBV7-2	TRBD1	.	TRBJ2-1	TGTGCCAGCAGCTTCCGACAGGGGGAGAATGAGCAGTTCTTC	CASSFRQGENEQFF
14	TRBV19	TRBD1	medium-sized	TRBJ2-5	TGTGCCAGTAGTATATCTCCGACAGGGGCGACCCAGTACTTC	CASSISPTGATQYF
13	TRBV30	TRBD1	medium-sized	TRBJ1-2	TGTGCCTGTAGGGGACAGACCGTCTATGGCTACACCTTC	CACRGQTVYGYTF
16	TRBV5-1	TRBD2	.	TRBJ2-3	TGCGCCAGCAGCTTGGGAAGCGGGGGGGGCACAGATACGCAGTATTTT	CASSLGSGGGTDTQYF
14	TRBV7-9	.	.	TRBJ1-5	TGTGCCAGCAGCCAAGATGTAGCGGATCAGCCCCAGCATTTT	CASSQDVADQPQHF
15	TRBV27	.	medium-sized	TRBJ2-7	TGTGCCAGCAGTTTATCTCGGACACGTTCCTACGAGCAGTACTTC	CASSLSRTRSYEQYF
17	TRBV6-2/TRBV6-3	.	.	TRBJ1-5	TGTGCCAGCAGCCGAAAAATTACAGGGCTTAGCAATCAGCCCCAGCATTTT	CASSRKITGLSNQPQHF
16	TRBV19	TRBD2	medium-sized	TRBJ2-2	TGTGCCAGTAGTATGGGACTAGCGGGGTACACCGGGGAGCTGTTTTTT	CASSMGLAGYTGELFF
15	TRBV5-1	.	.	TRBJ1-5	TGCGCCAGCAGCTTGGGGCACGGATACAATCAGCCCCAGCATTTT	CASSLGHGYNQPQHF
13	TRBV20-1	.	few	TRBJ2-3	TGCAGTGCTAGAGTAGTGGGGAGAGATACGCAGTATTTT	CSARVVGRDTQYF
16	TRBV4-3	.	.	TRBJ2-3	TGCGCCAGCAGCCAAGATGGGGGACGGCCCACAGATACGCAGTATTTT	CASSQDGGRPTDTQYF
13	TRBV7-6	TRBD1	.	TRBJ2-5	TGTGCCAGCAGCTTGACAGGGGTCGAGACCCAGTACTTC	CASSLTGVETQYF
19	TRBV18	TRBD1	medium-sized	TRBJ2-6	TGTGCCAGCTCACCACTAGGCCCCAGGGGGAATTCTGGGGCCAACGTCCTGACTTTC	CASSPLGPRGNSGANVLTF
14	TRBV6-6	TRBD1	medium-sized	TRBJ2-5	TGTGCCAGCAGAGGACAGGACTTGGGGGAGACCCAGTACTTC	CASRGQDLGETQYF
14	TRBV29-1	.	medium-sized	TRBJ2-5	TGCAGCGGCAAACCCTCGGGGGGCCGGGAGACCCAGTACTTC	CSGKPSGGRETQYF
16	TRBV11-1	.	.	TRBJ1-1	TGTGCCAGCAGTCCCCTGTCTGGGCCAGTCGACACTGAAGCTTTCTTT	CASSPLSGPVDTEAFF
11	TRBV11-2	.	few	TRBJ2-3	TGTGCCAGCAGCTTGTTCGATACGCAGTATTTT	CASSLFDTQYF
14	TRBV6-1	TRBD2	medium-sized	TRBJ2-5	TGTGCCAGCAGTGCGGTAGCGGGGGTAGAGACCCAGTACTTC	CASSAVAGVETQYF
13	TRBV19	TRBD1	medium-sized	TRBJ2-1	TGTGCCAGTAGCGGGACAGGGGGCAATGAGCAGTTCTTC	CASSGTGGNEQFF
17	TRBV5-4	TRBD1	.	TRBJ2-1	TGTGCCAGCAGCTTTGTATGGACAGGGGGCGGGATCAATGAGCAGTTCTTC	CASSFVWTGGGINEQFF
13	TRBV19	.	medium-sized	TRBJ1-1	TGTGCCAGTTCCGGGACATTGAACACTGAAGCTTTCTTT	CASSGTLNTEAFF
15	TRBV24-1	TRBD1	.	TRBJ1-4	TGTGCCACCAGTGATCCCGGGACAGGGGATGAAAAACTGTTTTTT	CATSDPGTGDEKLFF
16	TRBV5-4	.	medium-sized	TRBJ1-2	TGTGCCAGCAGCTTGGGGCGGAAAAGTCCCCTCTATGGCTACACCTTC	CASSLGRKSPLYGYTF
15	TRBV5-6	TRBD1	medium-sized	TRBJ2-7	TGTGCCAGCAGCTCCGAGGGACAGGGTTTCCACGAGCAGTACTTC	CASSSEGQGFHEQYF
15	TRBV7-2	TRBD2	.	TRBJ2-2	TGTGCCAGCAGCTTAGGGGGTAGCGGGGCCGGGGAGCTGTTTTTT	CASSLGGSGAGELFF
17	TRBV5-4	TRBD2	medium-sized	TRBJ2-5	TGTGCCAGCAGCTTGTATTCTAGCGGGGGATCACAAGAGACCCAGTACTTC	CASSLYSSGGSQETQYF
17	TRBV13	.	medium-sized	TRBJ1-3	TGTGCCAGCAGCTTAGAAGGACCCGGGGGCCCTGGAAACACCATATATTTT	CASSLEGPGGPGNTIYF
15	TRBV20-1	.	.	TRBJ1-2	TGCAGTGCTTCCACTGGGACAACCGATAACTATGGCTACACCTTC	CSASTGTTDNYGYTF
15	TRBV11-1	.	.	TRBJ1-1	TGTGCCAGCAGCTTAGCAATCGGGGGGTACACTGAAGCTTTCTTT	CASSLAIGGYTEAFF
13	TRBV6-5	.	medium-sized	TRBJ1-3	TGTGCCAGCAGTTACAATGTTGGAAACACCATATATTTT	CASSYNVGNTIYF
17	TRBV7-2	.	.	TRBJ1-2	TGTGCCAGCAGCTTAGATTGGGGGGCTGCGAACGACTATGGCTACACCTTC	CASSLDWGAANDYGYTF
15	TRBV7-2	.	few	TRBJ2-3	TGTGCCAGCAGCTTTGATAAGGAGGGCACAGATACGCAGTATTTT	CASSFDKEGTDTQYF